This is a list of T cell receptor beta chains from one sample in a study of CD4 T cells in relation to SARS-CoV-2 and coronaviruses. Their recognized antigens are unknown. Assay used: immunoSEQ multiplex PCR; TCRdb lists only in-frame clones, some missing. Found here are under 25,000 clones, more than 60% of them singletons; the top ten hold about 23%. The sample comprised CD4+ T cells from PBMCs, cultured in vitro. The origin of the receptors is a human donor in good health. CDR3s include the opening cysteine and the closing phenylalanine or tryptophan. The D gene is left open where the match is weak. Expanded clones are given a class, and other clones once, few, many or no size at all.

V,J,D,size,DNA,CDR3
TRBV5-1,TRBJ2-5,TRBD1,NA,TGCGCCAGCAGCTTGGACAGGGGGATCCAAGAGACCCAGTACTTC,CASSLDRGIQETQYF
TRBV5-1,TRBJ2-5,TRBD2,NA,TGCGCCAGCAGCTTGCGGCCTAGCGGGGGGTCGAGACAAGAGACCCAGTACTTC,CASSLRPSGGSRQETQYF
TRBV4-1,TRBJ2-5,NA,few,TGCGCCAGCAGGGGGTCGGAGACCCAGTACTTC,CASRGSETQYF
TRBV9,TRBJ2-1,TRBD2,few,TGTGCCAGCAGTCCTGCAGCGGGAGTTGGTAATGAGCAGTTCTTC,CASSPAAGVGNEQFF
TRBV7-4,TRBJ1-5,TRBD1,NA,TGTGCCAGCAGCACCGGACAGGGGGGCAATCAGCCCCAGCATTTT,CASSTGQGGNQPQHF
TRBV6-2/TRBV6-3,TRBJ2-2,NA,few,TGTGCCAGCAGTTACTCAGGATACACGAACACCGGGGAGCTGTTTTTT,CASSYSGYTNTGELFF
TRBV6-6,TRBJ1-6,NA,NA,TGTGCCATCCGGAGGGAGAGAGATTCACCCCTCCACTTT,CAIRRERDSPLHF
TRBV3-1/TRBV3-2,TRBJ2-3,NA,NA,TGTGCCAGCAGCCAAGAGAGTCAGGCAGATACGCAGTATTTT,CASSQESQADTQYF
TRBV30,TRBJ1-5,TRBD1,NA,TGTGCCTCGGACAGGGGTACCAATCAGCCCCAGCATTTT,CASDRGTNQPQHF
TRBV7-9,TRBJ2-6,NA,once,TGTGCCAGCAGCCACGCAGGAGCAGGGGCCAACGTCCTGACTTTC,CASSHAGAGANVLTF